This TCR beta chain was sequenced in a study of CD8+CD57+ T cells in acquired aplastic anemia. Study-wide background: Sorted CD4+ plus CD8+ cells gave DNA averaging approximately 3.2 ug. Study results and caveats: Patients and controls had CD8+ Simpson's diversity values that were not significantly distinct. Overlap between patients and controls comprised roughly 28 CD8+ CDR3 sequences.

Germline CDR1 is MGHDK and CDR2 is SYGVNS. The V gene lost 8 bases and the J gene lost 6 bases, with 31 bases spanning the gap. The CDR3 is 18 amino acids. Profiling that covered TCR beta VDJ and CDR3 relied on genomic DNA as its template. TCRdb passed the reads through MiXCR, listing each CDR3 protein once. The table includes some 150,000 distinct CDR3 sequences, around two fifths detected once. Details on this clonotype: Antigen: not known.

Sequences were obtained from sorted CD4+, CD8+, or CD8+CD57+ T cells (not recorded which) from PBMCs. The receptor comes from a human donor in good health, serving as a control. V and J are TRBV25-1 and TRBJ1-2; weak D call: TRBD1 (6 bases). Written as DNA, the CDR3 is TGTGCCAGCCGTCCAAACCCCGTGCACAGGGCCTCTACGGATGGCTACACCTTC. Protein product: CASRPNPVHRASTDGYTF.